The 10 T cell receptor beta chains reported below all come from one sample, sequenced in a study of cytomegalovirus exposure and HLA in healthy donors. The PCR used 60 Vbeta and 13 Jbeta primers. This table comes from immunoSEQ multiplex PCR, and its TCRdb copy is limited to in-frame clones, with some not included. Found here are about 130,000 clones, over 70% of them singletons; the top ten hold roughly 1.9%. Sequenced: PBMCs. The receptors were sampled from a middle-aged woman in good health and CMV-seronegative.

The V gene is TRBV7-2, the J gene TRBJ1-6; 12 positions match TRBD1. There are 16 residues in the CDR3. In germline, CDR1 is SGHTA, CDR2 FQGNSA. Trimming took 4 bases from V and 10 from J; bases not matched to a gene: 8. This CDR3 is CASSSGQGAKGSPLHF. CDR3 coding DNA: TGTGCCAGCAGCTCGGGACAGGGGGCAAAGGGGTCACCCCTCCACTTT. Looking up the rest from reference TRBV7-2 and TRBJ1-6 gives the full variable domain: GAGVSQSPSNKVTEKGKDVELRCDPISGHTALYWYRQSLGQGLEFLIYFQGNSAPDKSGLPSDRFSAERTGGSVSTLTIQRTQQEDSAVYLCASSSGQGAKGSPLHFGNGTRLTVT.

The rearrangement uses TRBV28 and TRBJ1-4, with 8 bases fitting TRBD1. CDR1 and CDR2 (germline): MDHEN, SYDVKM. This CDR3 has 15 residues. V gave up 6 bases and J gave up 11 bases; unmatched junction bases: 14. The CDR3 DNA sequence: TGTGCCAGCAGCACACAGGGGGGTCTGGTTTTTAAACTGTTTTTT. Amino acid sequence: CASSTQGGLVFKLFF.

DNA for the CDR3: TGTGCCAGCAGCTTACCTCAGAGAGGCCCATCCACAGATACGCAGTATTTT. Its protein is CASSLPQRGPSTDTQYF. This rearrangement joins TRBV5-8 to TRBJ2-3; D is unresolved. Per the germline V gene, CDR1 is SGHTS and CDR2 is YDEGEE. The CDR3 runs 17 residues. V was shortened by 2 bases and J by 2 bases, with 18 bases between the two germline ends.

The V call is TRBV28, the J call TRBJ1-2; 9 positions agree with TRBD1. The CDR3 is 15 amino acids. With 5 bases clipped from V and 6 bases from J, the junction kept 10 bases outside the gene matches. Germline V gene lookup returns CDR1 MDHEN and CDR2 SYDVKM. CDR3 protein: CASSDTGGRLDGYTF. Written as DNA, the CDR3 is TGTGCCAGCAGTGACACAGGGGGCCGTCTCGATGGCTACACCTTC.

This chain links TRBV5-6 with TRBJ2-7; tentative D call: TRBD2 (5 bases). This CDR3 is built from 11 residues. CDR1 SGHDT and CDR2 YYEEEE come from the germline V gene. Trimming took off 5 bases at V and 4 bases at J, with 7 bases between the two ends. The CDR3 reads CASRREYEQYF. The CDR3 DNA sequence: TGTGCCAGCAGGAGGGAGTACGAGCAGTACTTC.

The chain couples TRBV19 to TRBJ1-4, with 7 bases fitting TRBD1. The germline gives CDR1 LNHDA, CDR2 SQIVND (reference sequence). This CDR3 region has 15 residues. The ends lost 6 bases at V and 0 bases at J; junction bases unmatched: 4. CDR3 coding DNA: TGTGCCAGTAGCACAGGGACAGCAACTAATGAAAAACTGTTTTTT. This gives the protein CASSTGTATNEKLFF.

Only one count was recorded for this clone. This sequence joins TRBV6-5 and TRBJ2-2, with 8 bases that match TRBD1. With V trimmed by 6 bases and J by 7 bases, 10 bases remained unmatched. Germline CDR1 and CDR2: MNHEY and SVGAGI. The CDR3 length is 15 residues. CDR3: CASRRGQGLGGELFF. The CDR3 DNA follows: TGTGCCAGCAGACGTGGACAGGGTTTAGGCGGGGAGCTGTTTTTT.

Details on this clone: Other DNA sequences from this sample encode an identical CDR3 as well. The chain has TRBV9 and TRBJ2-3, with D possibly matching TRBD1 (6 bases). This CDR3 contains 18 residues. Germline CDR1 and CDR2: SGDLS and YYNGEE. The ends were cut back, 3 bases at V and 0 bases at J, with 20 bases in the middle. The CDR3 sequence: CASSGEGHYFTSTDTQYF. In DNA form, the CDR3 reads TGTGCCAGCAGCGGCGAGGGACATTACTTCACTAGCACAGATACGCAGTATTTT.

The chain carries TRBV7-3 and TRBJ1-2; TRBD1 might be the D (5 bases). CDR1 is SGHTA and CDR2 is FQGTGA in the germline V gene. V lost 4 bases to trimming and J lost 4 bases, with 16 bases between them. The CDR3 has 15 amino acids. CDR3 protein: CASSSNSRGSYGYTF. The CDR3 nucleotides are TGTGCCAGCAGCTCCAATTCTCGGGGGAGCTATGGCTACACCTTC. The full variable domain, with the rest looked up from reference TRBV7-3 and TRBJ1-2, is GAGVSQTPSNKVTEKGKYVELRCDPISGHTALYWYRQSLGQGPEFLIYFQGTGAADDSGLPNDRFFAVRPEGSVSTLKIQRTERGDSAVYLCASSSNSRGSYGYTFGSGTRLTVV.

The V gene is TRBV27, the J gene TRBJ2-3; a weak D match, TRBD1 (7 bases). Germline values: CDR1 MNHEY, CDR2 SMNVEV (reference sequence). The CDR3 runs to 17 residues. V dropped 3 bases and J dropped 2 bases, with 18 bases sitting between them. The CDR3 sequence is CASSFLWTGGSTDTQYF. The CDR3 DNA is TGTGCCAGCAGTTTCTTGTGGACAGGAGGGTCCACAGATACGCAGTATTTT.